This T cell receptor beta chain stems from a study of control samples from healthy donors and cancer patients. This clone was recorded only once. Germline V gene sequence: CDR1 SNHLY, CDR2 FYNNEI. The V and J ends lost 4 bases and 4 bases, in that order; junction bases with no gene match: 1. The CDR3 consists of 13 residues. Sequencing was performed with immunoSEQ multiplex PCR; in TCRdb, only in-frame clones are kept and a portion is missing. Among about 84,000 clones listed, 70% to 85% were seen once. The TCR was taken from a man in his sixties with head and neck cancer. Sequenced: PBMCs. The chain carries TRBV2 and TRBJ2-5; TRBD1 agrees at 9 bases. The CDR3 here is CASSGQGGETQYF. CDR3 nucleotide sequence: TGTGCCAGCAGTGGACAGGGGGGAGAGACCCAGTACTTC. Combining the CDR3 with reference TRBV2 and TRBJ2-5 gives the whole variable domain EPEVTQTPSHQVTQMGQEVILRCVPISNHLYFYWYRQILGQKVEFLVSFYNNEISEKSEIFDDQFSVERPDGSNFTLKIRSTKLEDSAMYFCASSGQGGETQYFGPGTRLLVL.